Each of the 27 T cell receptor beta chains below was sequenced from the same sample in a study of brain T cells in children with intractable seizures. The assay was immunoSEQ multiplex PCR, and TCRdb's table has in-frame clones only and misses some. The profile shows 110,000 or so clones, roughly 94% of them singletons. The source material was peripheral blood, sampled at surgery. Source of these receptors: a boy in the first two years of life with hemimegalencephaly and intractable seizures.

The genes are TRBV27 and TRBJ2-1, with 9 nucleotides matching TRBD2. Germline-derived CDR1 and CDR2 are MNHEY and SMNVEV (reference sequence). The CDR3 totals 16 residues. J gave up 7 bases and V 3 bases, and 10 bases lay outside the gene matches. The CDR3 is CASSFPFSGSGNEQFF. In DNA form, the CDR3 reads TGTGCCAGCAGTTTCCCTTTTAGCGGGAGCGGGAATGAGCAGTTCTTC.

The genes are TRBV2 and TRBJ2-7; D remains ambiguous. V lost 2 bases and J lost 6, with 8 bases in between. Germline lookup yields CDR1 SNHLY and CDR2 FYNNEI. The CDR3 runs 12 residues. The CDR3 sequence is CASSETAVEQYF. CDR3 nucleotides: TGTGCCAGCAGTGAAACAGCCGTCGAGCAGTACTTC.

V is TRBV2 and J is TRBJ2-3; D is unclear. Germline V CDR1 and CDR2: SNHLY, FYNNEI. Trimming cost V 6 bases and J 4 bases, with 11 bases left between them. CDR3 length: 13 residues. CDR3 DNA: TGTGCCAGCAGGGGGAAGCACGCAGATACGCAGTATTTT. It specifies CASRGKHADTQYF.

The rearrangement joins TRBV11-3 to TRBJ1-1; 8 bases match TRBD1. Per germline, CDR1 SGHNT and CDR2 YENEEA. This CDR3 is built from 15 residues. Losses at the gene ends were 9 bases for V and 5 bases for J; bases not matched to a gene: 14. As DNA, the CDR3 is TGTGCCAGAGGGGACCTGCGACAGGGGACGACTGAAGCTTTCTTT. It is translated as CARGDLRQGTTEAFF.

The V and J genes are TRBV7-9 and TRBJ2-2; 9 bases fit TRBD2. The CDR3 consists of 16 residues. Germline V CDR1 and CDR2: SEHNR, FQNEAQ (reference sequence). Trimming took 3 bases from V and 0 from J; bases not matched to a gene: 2. The CDR3 reads CASSFSSGTNTGELFF. CDR3 in DNA: TGTGCCAGCAGCTTTTCTAGCGGGACGAACACCGGGGAGCTGTTTTTT. The whole variable domain, remainder taken from reference TRBV7-9 and TRBJ2-2, is DTGVSQNPRHKITKRGQNVTFRCDPISEHNRLYWYRQTLGQGPEFLTYFQNEAQLEKSRLLSDRFSAERPKGSFSTLEIQRTEQGDSAMYLCASSFSSGTNTGELFFGEGSRLTVL.

In nucleotides, the CDR3 is TGTGCCAGCAGTTTGGGACAGTCAAATCAGCCCCAGCATTTT. Encoded protein: CASSLGQSNQPQHF. The V call is TRBV27, the J call TRBJ1-5; 7 bases align to TRBD1. Germline loops: CDR1 MNHEY, CDR2 SMNVEV (reference sequence). The CDR3 consists of 14 residues. V trimming: 3 bases; J trimming: 4 bases; junction bases outside the gene matches: 3.

The chain uses TRBV28 and TRBJ2-1; a possible D gene is TRBD2 (5 bases). This CDR3 region has 15 residues. Trimming shortened V by 6 bases and J by 0 bases, and 12 bases separated the two germline ends. Germline assignment: CDR1 MDHEN and CDR2 SYDVKM. The CDR3 DNA reads as TGTGCCAGCAGAGCCGCCCGGGACTCCTACAATGAGCAGTTCTTC. Its translation is CASRAARDSYNEQFF. The variable domain in full, completed from reference TRBV28 and TRBJ2-1, reads DVKVTQSSRYLVKRTGEKVFLECVQDMDHENMFWYRQDPGLGLRLIYFSYDVKMKEKGDIPEGYSVSREKKERFSLILESASTNQTSMYLCASRAARDSYNEQFFGPGTRLTVL.

The chain carries TRBV27 and TRBJ2-7; 7 bases map to TRBD1. The germline V gene has CDR1 MNHEY and CDR2 SMNVEV (reference sequence). V lost 9 bases, J lost 2 bases, and 10 bases stayed unmatched. This CDR3 has 14 amino acids. The DNA of the CDR3 is TGTGCCAGTCGGGACAGCCCAAGGGCCTACGAGCAGTACTTC. This sequence encodes CASRDSPRAYEQYF.

The chain uses TRBV28 and TRBJ1-5, with 7 bases lining up with TRBD1. The CDR3 loop spans 16 amino acids. Germline values: CDR1 MDHEN, CDR2 SYDVKM. V shed 5 bases and J 3 bases; nucleotides not matched to a gene: 10. CDR3 sequence (DNA): TGTGCCAGCAGTGAAGGGCAGACAGGGCCCAATCAGCCCCAGCATTTT. Its translation is CASSEGQTGPNQPQHF.

This sequence joins TRBV28 and TRBJ1-2, with 7 bases fitting TRBD1. V shed 4 bases and J 7 bases; nucleotides not matched to a gene: 3. Germline V CDR1 and CDR2: MDHEN, SYDVKM. CDR3 length: 12 amino acids. The CDR3: CASSYRGRGYTF. The CDR3 region has the DNA TGTGCCAGCAGTTACAGGGGCCGTGGCTACACCTTC.

The rearrangement links TRBV27 to TRBJ2-5; no clear D gene. This CDR3 has 13 residues. Trimming stripped 2 bases from V and 2 bases from J, with 6 bases between. Germline V CDR1 and CDR2: MNHEY, SMNVEV (reference sequence). CDR3 protein: CASSLPNQETQYF. CDR3 nucleotides: TGTGCCAGCAGTTTACCCAATCAAGAGACCCAGTACTTC.

J is TRBJ2-3 and V is TRBV30, with 12 bases aligning to TRBD2. Trimming at V came to 0 bases and at J to 4 bases, leaving 11 bases not matched to a gene. Germline CDR1 and CDR2: GTSNPN and SVGIG (reference sequence). The CDR3 has 18 residues. CDR3 in DNA: TGTGCCTGGAGTGTACCCACTAGCGGGAGGTGGAGGGCAGATACGCAGTATTTT. This sequence encodes CAWSVPTSGRWRADTQYF.

The chain has TRBV20-1 and TRBJ2-7, with unresolved D. The CDR3 runs to 10 residues. Trimming took off 2 bases at V and 10 bases at J, with 9 bases between the two ends. Germline V lookup: CDR1 DFQATT, CDR2 SNEGSKA (reference sequence). CDR3 nucleotide sequence: TGCAGTGCTAGATCTACGGTCCAGTACTTC. Its protein is CSARSTVQYF.

The chain joins TRBV19 to TRBJ2-4; D not certain. Germline CDR1 LNHDA, CDR2 SQIVND (reference sequence). Deletions cut 5 bases from V and 2 bases from J, with 1 base between. This CDR3 comprises 11 residues. This CDR3 is CASSSKNIQYF. The CDR3 DNA is TGTGCCAGTAGTTCCAAAAACATTCAGTACTTC.

This rearrangement joins TRBV10-3 to TRBJ2-7; 9 nucleotides agree with TRBD1. The CDR3 length is 15 residues. In germline, CDR1 is ENHRY, CDR2 SYGVKD. Trimming removed 3 bases from V and 1 base from J; junction bases left unmatched: 4. The CDR3 coding sequence is TGTGCCATCAGTGATCGGGGGACAGGGTCCTACGAGCAGTACTTC. It specifies CAISDRGTGSYEQYF.

The CDR3 loop is CASSHGQGQYEQYF. The CDR3 DNA reads as TGTGCCAGCAGCCACGGACAGGGTCAGTACGAGCAGTACTTC. The V call is TRBV7-2, the J call TRBJ2-7, with 8 bases lining up with TRBD1. This CDR3 spans 14 amino acids. The V gene end was trimmed by 5 bases and the J gene end by 4 bases; junction bases not matched to a gene: 7. Germline assignment: CDR1 SGHTA and CDR2 FQGNSA.

This rearrangement joins TRBV5-1 to TRBJ1-2; 7 bases fit TRBD1. The CDR3 covers 14 residues. J lost 8 bases, V lost 1 base, and 8 bases had no gene match. Germline assignment: CDR1 SGHRS and CDR2 YFSETQ. CDR3 sequence reads: CASSLRTGAGGYTF. For the CDR3, the DNA is TGCGCCAGCAGCTTGCGCACAGGGGCAGGAGGCTACACCTTC.

This clone was seen once. J is TRBJ2-1 and V is TRBV7-3, with a tentative D call TRBD2 (7 bases). CDR1 and CDR2 from the germline V gene are SGHTA and FQGTGA. Deletions cut 0 bases from V and 4 bases from J, with 10 bases between. CDR3 length: 15 amino acids. The CDR3 coding sequence is TGTGCCAGCAGCTTAACGGGGGGGCTATACAATGAGCAGTTCTTC. The encoded protein is CASSLTGGLYNEQFF.

In the case of this clone: Other DNA sequences of this sample code for an identical CDR3. The genes are TRBV3-1 (or the pseudogene TRBV3-2) and TRBJ1-4; D might be TRBD1 (6 bases). Trimming left V 3 bases short and J 7 bases short, with 6 bases between. The V gene's germline CDR1 is LGHDT and CDR2 YNNKEL (reference sequence). This CDR3 comprises 12 residues. CDR3 nucleotide sequence: TGTGCCAGCAGCCACAGGGGTGAAAAACTGTTTTTT. Translated, it gives CASSHRGEKLFF.

The count of this clone is one. The chain joins TRBV2 to TRBJ2-6, with D possibly matching TRBD1 (5 bases). V shed 3 bases and J shed 2 bases, with 8 bases lying between them. Germline values: CDR1 SNHLY, CDR2 FYNNEI. CDR3 size: 15 residues. The CDR3 region is CASSDRVPGANVLTF. DNA for the CDR3: TGTGCCAGCAGTGACAGGGTCCCTGGGGCCAACGTCCTGACTTTC.

This clone was observed once. The chain uses TRBV18 and TRBJ1-2, with unresolved D. V was clipped by 8 bases and J by 11 bases, with 15 bases between them. Germline V gives CDR1 KGHSH, CDR2 LQKENI. CDR3 size: 11 residues. CDR3 sequence (DNA): TGTGCCAGCCAATCGGCAAGAGAATACACCTTC. Amino acid sequence: CASQSAREYTF.

The chain carries TRBV4-2 and TRBJ2-2; TRBD2 is a possible D gene (5 bases). CDR1 LGHNA and CDR2 YNFKEQ come from the germline V gene. Trimming took 1 base from V and 4 from J, leaving 7 bases between them. The CDR3 is made up of 14 amino acids. For the CDR3, the DNA is TGTGCCAGCAGCCAAGTTGGGAGCACCGGGGAGCTGTTTTTT. Protein: CASSQVGSTGELFF.

This chain connects TRBV4-2 to TRBJ1-2, with D unclear. Germline V gives CDR1 LGHNA, CDR2 YNFKEQ. The CDR3 consists of 15 residues. The V gene lost 0 bases and the J gene lost 2 bases, with 10 bases spanning the gap. The CDR3 loop reads CASSQDSAQNYGYTF. The CDR3 bases are TGTGCCAGCAGCCAAGATTCCGCACAGAACTATGGCTACACCTTC.

The chain employs TRBV29-1 and TRBJ2-7; tentatively, D is TRBD2 (6 bases). Germline CDR1 and CDR2: SQVTM and ANQGSEA. V was clipped by 7 bases and J by 6 bases, with 16 bases between them. This CDR3 has 12 residues. The CDR3 reads CSGGGGDSEQYF. In DNA form, the CDR3 reads TGCAGCGGAGGAGGAGGGGATTCCGAGCAGTACTTC.

This rearrangement joins TRBV4-1 to TRBJ2-7; 10 nucleotides agree with TRBD2. This CDR3 is 17 amino acids long. The V and J ends lost 1 base and 2 bases, in that order; junction bases with no gene match: 8. CDR1 and CDR2 from the germline V gene are MGHRA and YSYEKL. Written as DNA, the CDR3 is TGCGCCAGCAGCCAAGCGGGGGGGACTAGCGAAGCCTACGAGCAGTACTTC. Translated, it gives CASSQAGGTSEAYEQYF.

CDR3 DNA sequence: TGTGCCAGCAGCCCTCTTAGGGGGACAGGGCCAAACACTGAAGCTTTCTTT. Its protein is CASSPLRGTGPNTEAFF. The V and J genes are TRBV27 and TRBJ1-1; 9 nucleotides align to TRBD1. The CDR3 has 17 residues. Trimming removed 6 bases from V and 2 bases from J; junction bases left unmatched: 13. CDR1 is MNHEY and CDR2 is SMNVEV in the germline V gene (reference sequence).

There are a few counts of this clone. The chain is built from TRBV10-2 and TRBJ2-7; either TRBD1 or TRBD2 may fit D (6 bases each). V was trimmed by 0 bases and J by 4 bases, leaving 10 bases between them. This CDR3 spans 14 amino acids. Germline values: CDR1 WSHSY, CDR2 SAAADI. CDR3 sequence reads: CASSESGGPYEQYF. In nucleotides, the CDR3 is TGCGCCAGCAGTGAGTCTGGGGGGCCTTACGAGCAGTACTTC.